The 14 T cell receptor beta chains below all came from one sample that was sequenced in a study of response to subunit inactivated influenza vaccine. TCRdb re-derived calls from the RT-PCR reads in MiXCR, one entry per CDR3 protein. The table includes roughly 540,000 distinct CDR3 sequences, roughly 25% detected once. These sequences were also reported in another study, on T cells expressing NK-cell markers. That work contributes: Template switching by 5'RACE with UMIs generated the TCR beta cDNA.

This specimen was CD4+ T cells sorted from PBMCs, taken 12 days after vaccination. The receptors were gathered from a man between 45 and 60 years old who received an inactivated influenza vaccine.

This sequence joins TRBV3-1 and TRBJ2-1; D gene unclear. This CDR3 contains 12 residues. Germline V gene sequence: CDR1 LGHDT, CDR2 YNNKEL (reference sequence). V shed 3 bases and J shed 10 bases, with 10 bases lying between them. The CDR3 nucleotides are TGTGCCAGCAGCCAGCTGGGTAGAGAGCAGTTCTTC. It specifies CASSQLGREQFF.

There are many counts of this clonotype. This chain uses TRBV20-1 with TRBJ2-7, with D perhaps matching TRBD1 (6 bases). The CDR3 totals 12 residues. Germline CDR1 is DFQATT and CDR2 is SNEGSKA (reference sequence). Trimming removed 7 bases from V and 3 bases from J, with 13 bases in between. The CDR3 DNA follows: TGCAGTGGGGGACAAGGTCGCTACGAGCAGTACTTC. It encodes CSGGQGRYEQYF.

The CDR3 region has the DNA TGCGCCAGCAAGGAAGGCTCTCGGAACACTGAAGCTTTCTTT. It is translated as CASKEGSRNTEAFF. The genes are TRBV5-1 and TRBJ1-1; the D is unclear. Germline values: CDR1 SGHRS, CDR2 YFSETQ. This CDR3 is built from 14 residues. V gave up 6 bases and J gave up 1 base, with 13 bases separating them.

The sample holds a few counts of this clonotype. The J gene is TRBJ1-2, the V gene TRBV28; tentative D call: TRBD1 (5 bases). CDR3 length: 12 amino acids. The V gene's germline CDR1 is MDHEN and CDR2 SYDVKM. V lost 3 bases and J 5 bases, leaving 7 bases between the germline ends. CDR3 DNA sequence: TGTGCCAGCAGTTTCAGGACATATGGCTACACCTTC. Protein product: CASSFRTYGYTF.

CDR3 region: CSARAFAGLGQDTQYF. In DNA form, the CDR3 reads TGCAGTGCTAGAGCCTTTGCTGGGCTAGGTCAGGATACGCAGTATTTT. The chain recombines TRBV20-1 with TRBJ2-3; D unresolved. CDR1 and CDR2 from the germline V gene are DFQATT and SNEGSKA (reference sequence). This CDR3 has 16 residues. V was cut by 1 base and J by 6 bases, with 20 bases left in between.

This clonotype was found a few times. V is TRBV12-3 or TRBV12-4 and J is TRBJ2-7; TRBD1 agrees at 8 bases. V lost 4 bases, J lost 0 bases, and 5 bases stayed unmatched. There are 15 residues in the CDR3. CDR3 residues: CASSSRTGSSYEQYF. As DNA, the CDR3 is TGTGCCAGCAGTTCTCGGACAGGGAGCTCCTACGAGCAGTACTTC.

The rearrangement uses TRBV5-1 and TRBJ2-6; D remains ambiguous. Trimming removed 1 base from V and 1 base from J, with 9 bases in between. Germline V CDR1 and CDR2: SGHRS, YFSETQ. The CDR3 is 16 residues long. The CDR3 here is CASSLSVASGANVLTF. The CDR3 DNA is TGCGCCAGCAGCTTGTCCGTGGCTTCTGGGGCCAACGTCCTGACTTTC.

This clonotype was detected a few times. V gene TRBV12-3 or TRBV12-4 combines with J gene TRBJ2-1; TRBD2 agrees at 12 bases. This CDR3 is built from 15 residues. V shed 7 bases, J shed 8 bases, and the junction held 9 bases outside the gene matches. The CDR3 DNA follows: TGTGCCAGCATCCTGACTAGCGGGAGAAGAGATGAGCAGTTCTTC. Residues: CASILTSGRRDEQFF.

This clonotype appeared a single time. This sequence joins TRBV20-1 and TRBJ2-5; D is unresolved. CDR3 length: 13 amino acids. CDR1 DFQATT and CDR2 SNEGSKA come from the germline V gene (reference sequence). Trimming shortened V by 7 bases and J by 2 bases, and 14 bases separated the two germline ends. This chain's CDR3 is CSGKWYGQETQYF. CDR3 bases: TGCAGTGGAAAGTGGTACGGACAAGAGACCCAGTACTTC.

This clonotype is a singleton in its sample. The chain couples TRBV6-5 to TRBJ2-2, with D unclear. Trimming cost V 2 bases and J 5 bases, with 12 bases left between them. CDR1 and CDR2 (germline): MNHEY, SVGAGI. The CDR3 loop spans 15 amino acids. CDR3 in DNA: TGTGCCAGCAGTTACGGGCGCACGGCAACCGGGGAGCTGTTTTTT. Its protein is CASSYGRTATGELFF.

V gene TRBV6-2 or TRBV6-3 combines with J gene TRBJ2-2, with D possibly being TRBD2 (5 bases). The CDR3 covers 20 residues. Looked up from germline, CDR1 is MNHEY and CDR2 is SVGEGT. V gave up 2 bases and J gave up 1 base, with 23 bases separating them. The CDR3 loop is CASSYIYFLTGYQNTGELFF. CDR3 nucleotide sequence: TGTGCCAGCAGTTACATTTATTTCTTGACGGGGTACCAGAACACCGGGGAGCTGTTTTTT.

The DNA of the CDR3 is TGCAGCGCTTGGGACAGGGGGCCGAAGAGCTCCTACGAGCAGTACTTC. It yields the protein CSAWDRGPKSSYEQYF. This sequence joins TRBV29-1 and TRBJ2-7, with 12 nucleotides matching TRBD1. Germline CDR1 SQVTM, CDR2 ANQGSEA. J was trimmed by 0 bases and V by 7 bases; bases with no gene match: 10. This CDR3 comprises 16 residues.

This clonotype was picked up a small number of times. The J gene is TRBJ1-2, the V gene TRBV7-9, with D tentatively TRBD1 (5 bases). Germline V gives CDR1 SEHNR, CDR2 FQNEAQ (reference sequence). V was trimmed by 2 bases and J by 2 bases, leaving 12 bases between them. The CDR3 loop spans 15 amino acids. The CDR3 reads CASSLNDWGNYGYTF. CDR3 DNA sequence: TGTGCCAGCAGCTTAAACGACTGGGGGAACTATGGCTACACCTTC.

CDR3 DNA: TGCGCCAGCAGCCCAGTCCCGGGACGTTCGGAAGCTTTCTTT. It is translated as CASSPVPGRSEAFF. This rearrangement joins TRBV4-1 to TRBJ1-1; D may be TRBD1 (5 bases). Germline CDR1 is MGHRA and CDR2 is YSYEKL. Trimming pared 4 bases from V and 8 bases from J, leaving 17 bases between. The CDR3 is 14 residues long.